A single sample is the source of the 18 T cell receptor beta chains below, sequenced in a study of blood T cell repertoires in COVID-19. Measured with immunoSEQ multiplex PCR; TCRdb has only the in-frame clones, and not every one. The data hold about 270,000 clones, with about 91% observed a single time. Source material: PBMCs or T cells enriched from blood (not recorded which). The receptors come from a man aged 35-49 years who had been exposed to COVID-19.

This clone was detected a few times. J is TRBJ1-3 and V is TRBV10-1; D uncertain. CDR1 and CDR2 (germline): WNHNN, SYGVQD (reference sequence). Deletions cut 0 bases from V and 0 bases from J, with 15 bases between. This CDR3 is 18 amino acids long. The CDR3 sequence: CASSESENRSLSGNTIYF. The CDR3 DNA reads TGCGCCAGCAGTGAGTCTGAGAACAGAAGCCTCTCTGGAAACACCATATATTTT.

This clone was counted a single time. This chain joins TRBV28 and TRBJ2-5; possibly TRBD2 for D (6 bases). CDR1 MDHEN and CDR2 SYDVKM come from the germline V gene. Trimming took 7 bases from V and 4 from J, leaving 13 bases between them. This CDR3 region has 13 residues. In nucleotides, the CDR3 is TGTGCCAGCACCTCGGAGGGCCCAGAGACCCAGTACTTC. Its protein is CASTSEGPETQYF. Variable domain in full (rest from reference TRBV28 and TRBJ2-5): DVKVTQSSRYLVKRTGEKVFLECVQDMDHENMFWYRQDPGLGLRLIYFSYDVKMKEKGDIPEGYSVSREKKERFSLILESASTNQTSMYLCASTSEGPETQYFGPGTRLLVL.

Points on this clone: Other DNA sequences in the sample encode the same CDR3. In DNA form, the CDR3 reads TGTGCCTGCGACAGATTGAACACTGAAGCTTTCTTT. It specifies CACDRLNTEAFF. V and J are TRBV30 and TRBJ1-1; tentative D call: TRBD1 (5 bases). Looked up from germline, CDR1 is GTSNPN and CDR2 is SVGIG (reference sequence). Trimming cost V 6 bases and J 0 bases, with 8 bases left between them. This CDR3 spans 12 amino acids.

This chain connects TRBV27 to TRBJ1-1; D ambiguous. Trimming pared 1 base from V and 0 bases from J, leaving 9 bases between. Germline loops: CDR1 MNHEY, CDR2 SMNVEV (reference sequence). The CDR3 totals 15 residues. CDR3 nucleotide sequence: TGTGCCAGCAGTTTATTCGGAGGGCTGAACACTGAAGCTTTCTTT. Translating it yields CASSLFGGLNTEAFF.

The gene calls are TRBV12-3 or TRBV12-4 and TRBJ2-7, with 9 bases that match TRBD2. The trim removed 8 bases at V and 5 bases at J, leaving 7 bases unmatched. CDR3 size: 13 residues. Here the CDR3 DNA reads TGTGCCAGCTCCGCGGGGGGGAGAGACGAGCAGTACTTC. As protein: CASSAGGRDEQYF.

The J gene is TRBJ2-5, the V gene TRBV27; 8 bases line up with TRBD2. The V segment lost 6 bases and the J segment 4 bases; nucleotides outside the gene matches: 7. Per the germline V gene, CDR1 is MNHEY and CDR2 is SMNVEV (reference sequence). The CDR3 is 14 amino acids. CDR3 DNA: TGTGCCAGCAGCGTCGGGACTAGTAGAGAGACCCAGTACTTC. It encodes CASSVGTSRETQYF.

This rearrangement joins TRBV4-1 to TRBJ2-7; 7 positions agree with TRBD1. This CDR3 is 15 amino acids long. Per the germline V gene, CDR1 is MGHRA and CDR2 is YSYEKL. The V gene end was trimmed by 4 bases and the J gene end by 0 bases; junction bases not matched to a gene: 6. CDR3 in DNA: TGCGCCAGCAGCCGAAACCGGGACAGCTCCTACGAGCAGTACTTC. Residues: CASSRNRDSSYEQYF.

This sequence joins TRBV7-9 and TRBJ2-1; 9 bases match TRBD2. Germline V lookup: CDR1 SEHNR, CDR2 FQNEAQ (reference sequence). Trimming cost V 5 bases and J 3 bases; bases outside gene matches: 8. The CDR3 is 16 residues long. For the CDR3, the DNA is TGTGCCAGCAGCCGCTTAGCGGGAGAGGGCTACAATGAGCAGTTCTTC. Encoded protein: CASSRLAGEGYNEQFF.

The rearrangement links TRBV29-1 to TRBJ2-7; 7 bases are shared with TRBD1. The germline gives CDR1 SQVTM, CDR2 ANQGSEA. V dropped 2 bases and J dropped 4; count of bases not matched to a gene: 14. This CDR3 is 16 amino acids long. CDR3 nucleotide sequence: TGCAGCGTTGAAACGGCGCTCACAGGGGTGGGATACGAGCAGTACTTC. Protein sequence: CSVETALTGVGYEQYF.

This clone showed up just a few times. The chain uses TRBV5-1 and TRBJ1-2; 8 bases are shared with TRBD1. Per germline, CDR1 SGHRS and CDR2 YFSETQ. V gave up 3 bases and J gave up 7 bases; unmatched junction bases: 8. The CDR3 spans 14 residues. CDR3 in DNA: TGCGCCAGCAGCTATAATCAGGGGGCGACTGGCTACACCTTC. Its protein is CASSYNQGATGYTF.

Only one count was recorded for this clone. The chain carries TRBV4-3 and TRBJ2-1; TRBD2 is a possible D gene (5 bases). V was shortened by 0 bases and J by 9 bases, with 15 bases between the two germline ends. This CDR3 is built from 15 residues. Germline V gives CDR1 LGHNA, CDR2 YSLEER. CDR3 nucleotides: TGCGCCAGCAGCCAAGACCGAAACCTTCGGGGTGAGCAGTTCTTC. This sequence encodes CASSQDRNLRGEQFF.

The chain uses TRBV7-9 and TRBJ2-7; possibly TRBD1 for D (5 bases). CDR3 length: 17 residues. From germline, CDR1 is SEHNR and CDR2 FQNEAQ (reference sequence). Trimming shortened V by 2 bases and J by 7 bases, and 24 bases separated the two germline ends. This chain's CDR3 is CASSLPARAGHLGEQYF. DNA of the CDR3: TGTGCCAGCAGCTTACCTGCCCGGGCAGGGCATTTAGGGGAGCAGTACTTC.

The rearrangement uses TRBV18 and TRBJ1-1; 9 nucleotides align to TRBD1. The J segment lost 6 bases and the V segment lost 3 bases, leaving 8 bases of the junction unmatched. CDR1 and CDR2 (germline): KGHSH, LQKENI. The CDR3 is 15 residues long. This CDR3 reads CASSPGLNRGPEAFF. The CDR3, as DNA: TGTGCCAGCTCACCGGGGTTAAACAGGGGGCCTGAAGCTTTCTTT.

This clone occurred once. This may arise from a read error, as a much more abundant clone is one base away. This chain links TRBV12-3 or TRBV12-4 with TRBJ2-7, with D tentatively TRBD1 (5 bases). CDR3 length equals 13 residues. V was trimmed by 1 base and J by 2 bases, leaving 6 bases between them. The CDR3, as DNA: TGTGCCAGCAGTTTAGGACAGCCCTACGAGCAGTACTTC. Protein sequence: CASSLGQPYEQYF.

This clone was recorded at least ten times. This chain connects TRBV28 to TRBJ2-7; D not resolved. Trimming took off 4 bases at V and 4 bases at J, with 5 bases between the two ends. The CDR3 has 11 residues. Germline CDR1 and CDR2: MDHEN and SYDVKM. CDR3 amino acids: CASSSGYEQYF. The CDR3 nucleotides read TGTGCCAGCAGTTCGGGTTACGAGCAGTACTTC.

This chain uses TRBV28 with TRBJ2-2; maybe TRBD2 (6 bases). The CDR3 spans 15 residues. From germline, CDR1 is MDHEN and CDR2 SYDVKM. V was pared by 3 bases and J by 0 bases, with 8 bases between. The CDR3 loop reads CASSLRGANTGELFF. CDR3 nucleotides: TGTGCCAGCAGTTTGCGCGGGGCGAACACCGGGGAGCTGTTTTTT.

Written as DNA, the CDR3 is TGTGCCAGCAGTTTGTTTCGCCAGGGGCGATACCCCTCTGACCTGAACACTGAAGCTTTCTTT. This sequence encodes CASSLFRQGRYPSDLNTEAFF. This rearrangement joins TRBV28 to TRBJ1-1; D may be TRBD1 (6 bases). Trimming removed 3 bases at V and 0 bases at J, with 29 bases between. Germline V gene sequence: CDR1 MDHEN, CDR2 SYDVKM. The CDR3 spans 21 residues.

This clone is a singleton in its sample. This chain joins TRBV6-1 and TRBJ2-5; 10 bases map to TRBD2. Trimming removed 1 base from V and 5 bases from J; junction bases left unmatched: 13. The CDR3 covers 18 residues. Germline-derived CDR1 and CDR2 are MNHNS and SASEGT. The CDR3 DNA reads TGTGCCAGCAGTGAAGATTTGAGGGTAGCGGGAGGATTGGAGACCCAGTACTTC. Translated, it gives CASSEDLRVAGGLETQYF.